This TCR beta chain was sequenced for a study of blood T cell repertoires in COVID-19. In the study overall: PBMCs, B-cell-depleted T cells, or T cells were the source of the cDNA or gDNA that made up the material.

With regard to this clone: The same CDR3 also results from other DNA sequences found in this sample.

CDR3 length: 12 residues. V gave up 8 bases and J gave up 9 bases, with 14 bases separating them. Per the original methods: Amplification from reference gene primers served as the basis for estimated nucleated cell counts. Profiled with immunoSEQ multiplex PCR; TCRdb holds only in-frame clones, not every one. The V and J calls and clone size are taken from that table; D and trimming were inferred from the DNA. The sample records nearly 250,000 clones, around 80% being singletons. The sample comprised peripheral blood. This TCR was sampled from a woman aged 80 or over with acute or convalescent COVID-19. This rearrangement joins TRBV12-3 or TRBV12-4 to TRBJ2-1; tentatively, D is TRBD2 (6 bases). The CDR3 sequence is CASYRDSGEQFF. The CDR3 DNA is TGTGCCAGCTACCGGGACTCCGGTGAGCAGTTCTTC.